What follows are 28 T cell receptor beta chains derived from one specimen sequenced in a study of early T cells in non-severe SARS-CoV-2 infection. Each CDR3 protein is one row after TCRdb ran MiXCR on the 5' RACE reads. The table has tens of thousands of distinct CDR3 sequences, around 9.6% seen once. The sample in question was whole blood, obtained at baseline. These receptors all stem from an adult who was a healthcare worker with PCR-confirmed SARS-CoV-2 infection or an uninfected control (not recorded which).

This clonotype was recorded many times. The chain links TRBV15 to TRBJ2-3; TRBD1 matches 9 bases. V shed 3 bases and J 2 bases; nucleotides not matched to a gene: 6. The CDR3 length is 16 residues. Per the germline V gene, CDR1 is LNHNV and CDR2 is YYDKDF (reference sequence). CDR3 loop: CATSRDGTGFTDTQYF. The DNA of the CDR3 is TGTGCCACCAGCAGGGACGGGACAGGGTTCACAGATACGCAGTATTTT. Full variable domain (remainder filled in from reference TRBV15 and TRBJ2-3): DAMVIQNPRYQVTQFGKPVTLSCSQTLNHNVMYWYQQKSSQAPKLLFHYYDKDFNNEADTPDNFQSRRPNTSFCFLDIRSPGLGDTAMYLCATSRDGTGFTDTQYFGPGTRLTVL.

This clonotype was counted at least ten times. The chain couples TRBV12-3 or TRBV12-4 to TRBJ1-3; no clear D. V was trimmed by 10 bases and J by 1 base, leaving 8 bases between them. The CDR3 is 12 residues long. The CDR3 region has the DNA TGTGCCACCCGTATGTCTGGAAACACCATATATTTT. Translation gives CATRMSGNTIYF.

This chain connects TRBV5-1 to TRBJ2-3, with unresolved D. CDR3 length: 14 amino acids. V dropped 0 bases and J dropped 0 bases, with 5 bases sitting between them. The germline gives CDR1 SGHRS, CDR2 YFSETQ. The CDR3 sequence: CASSLDWSTDTQYF. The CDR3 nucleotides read TGCGCCAGCAGCTTGGACTGGAGCACAGATACGCAGTATTTT.

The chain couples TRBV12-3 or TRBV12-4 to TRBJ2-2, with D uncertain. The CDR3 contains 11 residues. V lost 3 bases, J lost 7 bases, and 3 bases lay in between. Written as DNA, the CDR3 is TGTGCCAGCAGTTTCATCGGGGAGCTGTTTTTT. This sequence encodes CASSFIGELFF.

The chain's CDR3 is CASSLVAGEQETQYF. For the CDR3, the DNA is TGTGCCAGCAGCTTAGTTGCGGGGGAACAAGAGACCCAGTACTTC. The rearrangement links TRBV7-2 to TRBJ2-5; 7 bases align to TRBD2. V dropped 1 base and J dropped 2; count of bases not matched to a gene: 4. CDR1 is SGHTA and CDR2 is FQGNSA in the germline V gene. The CDR3 totals 15 residues. The full variable domain, completed using reference TRBV7-2 and TRBJ2-5, is GAGVSQSPSNKVTEKGKDVELRCDPISGHTALYWYRQSLGQGLEFLIYFQGNSAPDKSGLPSDRFSAERTGGSVSTLTIQRTQQEDSAVYLCASSLVAGEQETQYFGPGTRLLVL.

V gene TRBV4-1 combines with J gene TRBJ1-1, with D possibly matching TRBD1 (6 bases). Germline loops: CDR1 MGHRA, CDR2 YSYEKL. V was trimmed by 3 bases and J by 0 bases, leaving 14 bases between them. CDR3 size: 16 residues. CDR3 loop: CASSQEGGAVNTEAFF. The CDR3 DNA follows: TGCGCCAGCAGCCAGGAGGGGGGGGCGGTGAACACTGAAGCTTTCTTT.

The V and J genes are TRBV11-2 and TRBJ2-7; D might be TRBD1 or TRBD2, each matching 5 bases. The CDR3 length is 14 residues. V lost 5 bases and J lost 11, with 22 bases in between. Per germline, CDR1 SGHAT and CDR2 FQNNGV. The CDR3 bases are TGTGCCAGCAGCGAGACCCGGGGACGGGCTGAGGAGTACTTC. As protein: CASSETRGRAEEYF.

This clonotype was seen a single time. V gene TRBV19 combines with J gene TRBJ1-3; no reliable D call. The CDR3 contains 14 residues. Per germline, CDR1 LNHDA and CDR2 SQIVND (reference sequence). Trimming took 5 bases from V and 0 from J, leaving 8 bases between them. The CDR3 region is CASSPSSSGNTIYF. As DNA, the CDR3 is TGTGCCAGTAGTCCTTCAAGCTCTGGAAACACCATATATTTT.

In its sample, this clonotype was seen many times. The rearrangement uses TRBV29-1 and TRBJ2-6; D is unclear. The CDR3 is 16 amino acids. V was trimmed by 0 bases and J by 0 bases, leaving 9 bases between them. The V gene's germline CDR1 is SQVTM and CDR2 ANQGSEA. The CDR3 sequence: CSVEDRMDSGANVLTF. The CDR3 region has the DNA TGCAGCGTTGAAGATCGAATGGACTCTGGGGCCAACGTCCTGACTTTC.

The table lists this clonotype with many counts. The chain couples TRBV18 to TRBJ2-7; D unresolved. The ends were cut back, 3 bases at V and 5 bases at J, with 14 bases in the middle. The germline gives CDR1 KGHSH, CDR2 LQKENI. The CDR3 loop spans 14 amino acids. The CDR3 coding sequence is TGTGCCAGCTCACCCCTAAACCCCCAGGACGAGCAGTACTTC. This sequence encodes CASSPLNPQDEQYF.

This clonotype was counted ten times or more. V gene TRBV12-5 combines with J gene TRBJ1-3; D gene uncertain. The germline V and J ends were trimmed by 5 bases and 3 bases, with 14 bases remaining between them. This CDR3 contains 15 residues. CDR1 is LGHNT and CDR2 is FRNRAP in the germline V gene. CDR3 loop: CASGQQRTIGNTIYF. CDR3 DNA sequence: TGTGCTAGTGGTCAGCAGAGGACCATTGGAAACACCATATATTTT.

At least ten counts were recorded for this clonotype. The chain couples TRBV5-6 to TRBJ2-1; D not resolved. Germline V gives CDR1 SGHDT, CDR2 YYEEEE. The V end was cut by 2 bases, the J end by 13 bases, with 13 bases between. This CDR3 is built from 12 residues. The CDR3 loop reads CASSFLSSPQFF. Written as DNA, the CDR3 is TGTGCCAGCAGCTTTCTCAGCAGCCCACAGTTCTTC. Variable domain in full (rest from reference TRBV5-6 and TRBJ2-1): DAGVTQSPTHLIKTRGQQVTLRCSPKSGHDTVSWYQQALGQGPQFIFQYYEEEERQRGNFPDRFSGHQFPNYSSELNVNALLLGDSALYLCASSFLSSPQFFGPGTRLTVL.

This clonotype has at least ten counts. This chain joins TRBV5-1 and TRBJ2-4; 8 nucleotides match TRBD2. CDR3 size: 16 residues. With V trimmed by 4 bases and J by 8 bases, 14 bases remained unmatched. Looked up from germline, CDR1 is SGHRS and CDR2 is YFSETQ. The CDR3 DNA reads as TGCGCCAGCAGCCGGGGTGCTAGCGGGCAAACGGACATTCAGTACTTC. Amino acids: CASSRGASGQTDIQYF.

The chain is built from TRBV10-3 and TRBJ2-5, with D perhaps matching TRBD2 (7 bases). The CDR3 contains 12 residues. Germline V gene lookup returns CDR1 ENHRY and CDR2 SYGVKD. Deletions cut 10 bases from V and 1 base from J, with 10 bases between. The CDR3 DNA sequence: TGTGCCACTGGGGGGGCCCAAGAGACCCAGTACTTC. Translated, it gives CATGGAQETQYF.

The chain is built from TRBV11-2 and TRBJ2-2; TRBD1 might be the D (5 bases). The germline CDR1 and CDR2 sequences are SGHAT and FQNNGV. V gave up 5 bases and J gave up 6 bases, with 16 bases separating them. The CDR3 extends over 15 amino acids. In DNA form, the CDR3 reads TGTGCCAGCAGCCCTTGGGGCTCTGCATCCGGGGAGCTGTTTTTT. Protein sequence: CASSPWGSASGELFF.

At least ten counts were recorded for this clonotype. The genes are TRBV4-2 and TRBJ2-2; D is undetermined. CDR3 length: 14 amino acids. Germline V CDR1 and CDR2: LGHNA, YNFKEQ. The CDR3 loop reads CASRTRVNTGELFF. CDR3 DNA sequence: TGTGCATCCCGCACGCGCGTGAACACCGGGGAGCTGTTTTTT.

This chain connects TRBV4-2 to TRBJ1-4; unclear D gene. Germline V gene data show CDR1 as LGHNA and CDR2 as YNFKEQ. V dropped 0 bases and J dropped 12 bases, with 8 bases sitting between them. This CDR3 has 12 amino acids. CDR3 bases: TGTGCCAGCAGCCAAGATGCCAGAGAACTGTTTTTT. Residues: CASSQDARELFF.

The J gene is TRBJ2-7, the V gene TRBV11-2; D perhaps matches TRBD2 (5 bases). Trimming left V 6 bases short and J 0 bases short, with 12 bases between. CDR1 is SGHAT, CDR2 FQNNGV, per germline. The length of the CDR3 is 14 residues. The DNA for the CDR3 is TGTGCCAGCAGATTGGCTAGCAGCTCCTACGAGCAGTACTTC. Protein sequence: CASRLASSSYEQYF.

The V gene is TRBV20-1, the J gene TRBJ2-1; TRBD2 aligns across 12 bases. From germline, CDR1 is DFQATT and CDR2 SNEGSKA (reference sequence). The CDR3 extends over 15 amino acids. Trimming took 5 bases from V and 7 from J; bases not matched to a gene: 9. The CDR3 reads CSARRLAGGRNEQFF. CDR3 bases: TGCAGTGCTCGACGTCTAGCGGGGGGGCGGAATGAGCAGTTCTTC.

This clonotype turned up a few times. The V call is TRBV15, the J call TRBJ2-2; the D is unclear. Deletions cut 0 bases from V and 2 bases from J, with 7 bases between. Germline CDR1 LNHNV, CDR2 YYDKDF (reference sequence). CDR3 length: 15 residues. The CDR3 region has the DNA TGTGCCACCAGCAGAGATCTGGGAAACACCGGGGAGCTGTTTTTT. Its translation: CATSRDLGNTGELFF.

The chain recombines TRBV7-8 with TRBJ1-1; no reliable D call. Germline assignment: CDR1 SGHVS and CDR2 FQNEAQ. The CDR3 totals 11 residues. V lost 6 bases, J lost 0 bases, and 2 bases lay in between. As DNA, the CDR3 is TGTGCCAGCAGAATGAACACTGAAGCTTTCTTT. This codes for CASRMNTEAFF.

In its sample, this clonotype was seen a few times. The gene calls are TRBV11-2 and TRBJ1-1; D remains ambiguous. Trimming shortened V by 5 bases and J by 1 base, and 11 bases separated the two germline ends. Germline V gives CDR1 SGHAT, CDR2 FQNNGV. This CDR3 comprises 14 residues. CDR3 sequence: CASSPAWENTEAFF. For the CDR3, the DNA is TGTGCCAGCAGCCCCGCCTGGGAGAACACTGAAGCTTTCTTT.

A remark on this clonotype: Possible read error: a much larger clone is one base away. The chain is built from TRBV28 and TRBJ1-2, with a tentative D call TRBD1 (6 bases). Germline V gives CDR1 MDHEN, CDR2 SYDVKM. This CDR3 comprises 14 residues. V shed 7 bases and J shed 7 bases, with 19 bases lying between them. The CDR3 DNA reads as TGTGCCAGCACCTCCCGAGGGGGAGGCTTTGGCTACACCTTC. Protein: CASTSRGGGFGYTF.

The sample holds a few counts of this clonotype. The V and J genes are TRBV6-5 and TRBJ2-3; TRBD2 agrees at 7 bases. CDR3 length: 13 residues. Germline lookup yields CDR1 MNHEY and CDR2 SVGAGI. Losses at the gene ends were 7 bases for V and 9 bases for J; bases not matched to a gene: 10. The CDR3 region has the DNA TGTGCCAGCACGGGCAGGTTGGGGGGGACGCAGTATTTT. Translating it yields CASTGRLGGTQYF.

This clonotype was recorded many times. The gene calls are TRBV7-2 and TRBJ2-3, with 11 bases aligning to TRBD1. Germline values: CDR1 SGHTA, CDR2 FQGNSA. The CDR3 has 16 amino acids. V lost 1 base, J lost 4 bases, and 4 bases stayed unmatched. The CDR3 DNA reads TGTGCCAGCAGCTTAGGGGACAGGGGGTCACCAGATACGCAGTATTTT. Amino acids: CASSLGDRGSPDTQYF. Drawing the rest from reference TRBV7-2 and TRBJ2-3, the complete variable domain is GAGVSQSPSNKVTEKGKDVELRCDPISGHTALYWYRQSLGQGLEFLIYFQGNSAPDKSGLPSDRFSAERTGGSVSTLTIQRTQQEDSAVYLCASSLGDRGSPDTQYFGPGTRLTVL.

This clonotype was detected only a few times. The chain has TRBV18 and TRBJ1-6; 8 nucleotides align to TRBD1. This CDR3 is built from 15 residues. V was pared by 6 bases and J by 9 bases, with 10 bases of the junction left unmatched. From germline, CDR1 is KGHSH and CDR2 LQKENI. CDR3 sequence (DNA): TGTGCCAGCTCCCCTGGACAGGGTCTGGGTTCACCCCTCCACTTT. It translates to CASSPGQGLGSPLHF.

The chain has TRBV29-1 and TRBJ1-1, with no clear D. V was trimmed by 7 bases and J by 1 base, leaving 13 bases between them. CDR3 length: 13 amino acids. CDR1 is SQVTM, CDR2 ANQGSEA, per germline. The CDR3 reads CSAFADTNTEAFF. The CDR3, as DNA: TGCAGCGCTTTCGCTGACACGAACACTGAAGCTTTCTTT.

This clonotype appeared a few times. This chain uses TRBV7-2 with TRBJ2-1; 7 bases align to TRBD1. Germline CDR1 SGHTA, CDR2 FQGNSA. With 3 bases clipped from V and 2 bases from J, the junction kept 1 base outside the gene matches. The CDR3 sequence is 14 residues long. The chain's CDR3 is CASSFTGAYNEQFF. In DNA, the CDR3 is TGTGCCAGCAGCTTTACAGGGGCCTACAATGAGCAGTTCTTC.